This TCR beta chain appears in the sequencing data of a study of CD8 T cells in Susac syndrome. Notes on this clonotype: Its cognate antigen is unknown.

Germline trimming cut 6 bases from V and 7 bases from J; bases unmatched to any gene: 4. The CDR3 runs 12 residues. RNA amounts of 0.5 to 1 ug underwent reverse transcription with random hexamers. The immunoSEQ assay covered 54 Vbeta and 13 Jbeta segments for CDR3. TCRdb ran MiXCR on the immunoSEQ multiplex PCR reads and lists one entry per CDR3 protein. The sample has about 160,000 distinct CDR3 sequences, around 92% seen once; the top ten hold around 0.075%. Findings and caveats of the study: The study conceded that its TCR sequencing and HLA analysis involved relatively few individuals.

The receptor was isolated from a human donor in good health. The chain recombines TRBV12-3 or TRBV12-4 with TRBJ2-5; TRBD2 matches 8 bases. The material sequenced was CD4+ T cells from PBMCs. The CDR3 loop is CASSRAGGTQYF. The DNA of the CDR3 is TGTGCCAGCAGCCGTGCGGGGGGGACCCAGTACTTC.